One and the same sample provided the 24 T cell receptor beta chains below, sequenced in a study of CD8 T cells in cerebrospinal fluid in Alzheimer's disease (dated by TCRdb to the early 2020s). Library preparation was by 10x single-cell sequencing. The run used a NextSeq 550. After TCRdb reprocessed the reads, each CDR3 protein sequence was kept as one row, without DNA. The table for this sample lists around 1,700 distinct CDR3 sequences. The ten largest clones add up to roughly 8.8% of the sample. The source material was cerebrospinal fluid. These receptors came from a human donor with mild cognitive impairment.

Judged by frequency, this clonotype is medium-sized. The V gene is TRBV5-6, the J gene TRBJ2-1; TCRdb gives TRBD2 as the D gene, but with no DNA this cannot be confirmed. Germline V CDR1 and CDR2: SGHDT, YYEEEE. This CDR3 has 16 residues. CDR3 residues: CASSQTSGSRSNEQFF.

Considering frequency, this clonotype is medium-sized (0.01 to 0.1%). The chain employs TRBV28 and TRBJ1-1. This CDR3 is 13 amino acids long. CDR1 is MDHEN, CDR2 SYDVKM, per germline. CDR3 in amino acids: CASSRTARTEAFF.

This clonotype is labeled medium-sized based on frequency. This sequence joins TRBV20-1 and TRBJ2-1; the TCRdb D gene call, TRBD2, has no DNA to confirm it. The germline CDR1 and CDR2 sequences are DFQATT and SNEGSKA (reference sequence). The CDR3 is 14 amino acids. CDR3 sequence reads: CSAIAGGTYNEQFF.

Judged by frequency, this clonotype is large. This rearrangement joins TRBV7-2 to TRBJ1-1. Germline V gene data show CDR1 as SGHTA and CDR2 as FQGNSA. The CDR3 has 11 amino acids. CDR3 protein: CASSSESEAFF. Full variable domain (outside the CDR3, taken from reference TRBV7-2 and TRBJ1-1): GAGVSQSPSNKVTEKGKDVELRCDPISGHTALYWYRQSLGQGLEFLIYFQGNSAPDKSGLPSDRFSAERTGGSVSTLTIQRTQQEDSAVYLCASSSESEAFFGQGTRLTVV.

Considering frequency, this clonotype is medium-sized. This chain joins TRBV28 and TRBJ1-2; TCRdb selects TRBD1, and the lack of DNA leaves this call unchecked. The CDR3 has 14 amino acids. The germline V gene has CDR1 MDHEN and CDR2 SYDVKM. The CDR3 region is CASSFGGTLIGYTF.

This sequence joins TRBV7-7 and TRBJ1-1. The CDR3 runs 13 residues. Germline loops: CDR1 SSHAT, CDR2 FNYEAQ (reference sequence). The CDR3 spells CASSLDRNTEAFF.

By frequency, this clonotype is medium-sized (0.01 to 0.1%). The chain recombines TRBV19 with TRBJ2-1. The germline V gene encodes CDR1 LNHDA and CDR2 SQIVND (reference sequence). CDR3 length: 13 residues. CDR3 loop: CASSISSYNEQFF.

According to its frequency, this clonotype is large. The chain joins TRBV20-1 to TRBJ1-5; TCRdb indicates TRBD1, and absent DNA this call remains unverified. The length of the CDR3 is 16 residues. Germline assignment: CDR1 DFQATT and CDR2 SNEGSKA (reference sequence). This CDR3 is CSADRGTGPSNQPQHF.

By frequency, this clonotype is medium-sized (0.01 to 0.1%). The chain carries TRBV19 and TRBJ1-5. Germline CDR1 LNHDA, CDR2 SQIVND (reference sequence). CDR3 length equals 16 residues. The chain's CDR3 is CASSIYQEYSNQPQHF. The full variable domain, rest sourced from reference TRBV19 and TRBJ1-5, is DGGITQSPKYLFRKEGQNVTLSCEQNLNHDAMYWYRQDPGQGLRLIYYSQIVNDFQKGDIAEGYSVSREKKESFPLTVTSAQKNPTAFYLCASSIYQEYSNQPQHFGDGTRLSIL.

This clonotype is called medium-sized (0.01 to 0.1%) based on its frequency. The rearrangement joins TRBV6-1 to TRBJ1-1; TCRdb indicates TRBD1, and absent DNA this call remains unverified. Per germline, CDR1 MNHNS and CDR2 SASEGT. CDR3 length equals 11 residues. CDR3 loop: CASRPTGEAFF.

Considering frequency, this clonotype is medium-sized. The rearrangement links TRBV5-1 to TRBJ1-3. Germline V gene data show CDR1 as SGHRS and CDR2 as YFSETQ. There are 13 residues in the CDR3. CDR3 sequence reads: CASSLGTGNTIYF.

This clonotype ranks as medium-sized in terms of frequency. The chain carries TRBV19 and TRBJ2-4; TCRdb's D call, TRBD1, is unchecked because there is no DNA. The germline V gene has CDR1 LNHDA and CDR2 SQIVND (reference sequence). CDR3 size: 15 residues. The CDR3 sequence is CASRKADGALNIQYF.

In terms of frequency, this clonotype is medium-sized. V gene TRBV28 combines with J gene TRBJ2-1; the TCRdb D gene call, TRBD1, has no DNA to confirm it. Germline CDR1 is MDHEN and CDR2 is SYDVKM. This CDR3 region has 14 residues. CDR3 sequence reads: CASSSGWGNNEQFF.

The chain carries TRBV4-1 and TRBJ2-7; TCRdb picks TRBD2, but there is no DNA to check that call. Germline V lookup: CDR1 MGHRA, CDR2 YSYEKL. The CDR3 spans 16 residues. CDR3 loop: CASSSRLAGGTYEQYF.

This clonotype shows up as medium-sized by frequency. This rearrangement joins TRBV7-9 to TRBJ2-7; the TCRdb call, TRBD2, lacks DNA for checking. CDR1 and CDR2 from the germline V gene are SEHNR and FQNEAQ (reference sequence). The CDR3 spans 17 residues. The CDR3 sequence: CASSGFVASGEPYEQYF.

This clonotype shows up as medium-sized by frequency. The V and J genes are TRBV25-1 and TRBJ1-6; TCRdb indicates TRBD1, and absent DNA this call remains unverified. Germline CDR1 and CDR2: MGHDK and SYGVNS. The CDR3 covers 14 residues. The CDR3 sequence: CASSPTGGGSPLHF.

Considering frequency, this clonotype is medium-sized. The rearrangement uses TRBV20-1 and TRBJ2-1. CDR3 length: 14 amino acids. The germline CDR1 and CDR2 sequences are DFQATT and SNEGSKA (reference sequence). CDR3 loop: CSARSGRAYNEQFF.

By frequency, this clonotype registers medium-sized. This chain uses TRBV12-3 or TRBV12-4 with TRBJ1-2; TCRdb reports TRBD1, a call that lacks DNA to check it against. This CDR3 contains 13 residues. This CDR3 is CASSLGQGGGYTF.

This clonotype registers medium-sized by frequency. The V and J genes are TRBV7-9 and TRBJ2-5; TCRdb reports TRBD1, a call that lacks DNA to check it against. The CDR3 consists of 15 residues. CDR1 and CDR2 from the germline V gene are SEHNR and FQNEAQ (reference sequence). This chain's CDR3 is CASSRIGQPQETQYF.

This clonotype is medium-sized (0.01 to 0.1%) by frequency. The V call is TRBV19, the J call TRBJ2-1; TCRdb selects TRBD2, and the lack of DNA leaves this call unchecked. CDR1 is LNHDA and CDR2 is SQIVND in the germline V gene (reference sequence). The CDR3 sequence is 15 residues long. The CDR3 loop is CASSIGPLESNEQFF. Combining the CDR3 with reference TRBV19 and TRBJ2-1 gives the whole variable domain DGGITQSPKYLFRKEGQNVTLSCEQNLNHDAMYWYRQDPGQGLRLIYYSQIVNDFQKGDIAEGYSVSREKKESFPLTVTSAQKNPTAFYLCASSIGPLESNEQFFGPGTRLTVL.

Considering frequency, this clonotype is large. The chain combines TRBV7-8 with TRBJ1-5; checking the TCRdb D call of TRBD1 is not possible without DNA. The CDR3 has 16 residues. Germline V lookup: CDR1 SGHVS, CDR2 FQNEAQ. This CDR3 is CASSLEVGAGNQPQHF.

The V gene is TRBV7-8, the J gene TRBJ2-3; TCRdb selects TRBD2, and the lack of DNA leaves this call unchecked. Germline assignment: CDR1 SGHVS and CDR2 FQNEAQ. The CDR3 covers 13 residues. The CDR3 region is CASSLGGERRQYF.

This clonotype is identified as medium-sized from frequency. V gene TRBV24-1 combines with J gene TRBJ2-3; there is no DNA to check the TCRdb D call of TRBD2. The length of the CDR3 is 18 residues. Looked up from germline, CDR1 is KGHDR and CDR2 is SFDVKD. The CDR3 spells CATSDLSSGRAIADTQYF.

This clonotype is deemed medium-sized by its frequency. The rearrangement uses TRBV20-1 and TRBJ2-3; with no DNA, the TCRdb D assignment of TRBD2 cannot be verified. The CDR3 runs to 15 residues. Germline CDR1 DFQATT, CDR2 SNEGSKA (reference sequence). This CDR3 is CSARDLGGGGDTQYF.